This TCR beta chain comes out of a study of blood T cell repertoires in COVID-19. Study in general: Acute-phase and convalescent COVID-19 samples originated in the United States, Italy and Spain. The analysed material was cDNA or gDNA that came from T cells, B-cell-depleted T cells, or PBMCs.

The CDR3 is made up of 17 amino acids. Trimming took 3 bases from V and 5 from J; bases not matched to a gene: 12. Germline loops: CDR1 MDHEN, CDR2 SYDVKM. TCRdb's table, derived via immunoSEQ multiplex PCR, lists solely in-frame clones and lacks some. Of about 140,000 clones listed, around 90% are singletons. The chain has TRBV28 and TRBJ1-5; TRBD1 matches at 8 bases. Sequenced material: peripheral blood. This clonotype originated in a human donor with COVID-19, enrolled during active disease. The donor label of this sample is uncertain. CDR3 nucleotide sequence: TGTGCCAGCAGTTTTTCCACATGGGACAGGCCGCATCAGCCCCAGCATTTT. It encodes CASSFSTWDRPHQPQHF.